The 20 T cell receptor beta chains given below trace back to one sample, sequenced in a study of blood T cell repertoires in COVID-19 (TCRdb year 2020). The library came from the immunoSEQ multiplex PCR assay. TCRdb mirrors the immuneACCESS table, restricted to in-frame sequences. Some clones are absent from its copies; in checked studies, under half trace to an unresolved V gene, and the reason for the others is unknown. Recorded for this sample are 250,000 to 350,000 clones; under 95% of them occurred a single time. The ten top clones hold around a sixth of the sample. Material: PBMCs or T cells enriched from blood (not recorded which). The source is a woman aged 25 to 39 who had recovered from COVID-19.

V gene TRBV3-1 (or the pseudogene TRBV3-2) combines with J gene TRBJ1-1; possible D gene TRBD1, 6 bases. With 4 bases removed from V and 4 bases from J, the gap between germline ends came to 19 bases. The CDR3 contains 16 residues. Germline V gene sequence: CDR1 LGHDT, CDR2 YNNKEL (reference sequence). The CDR3 is CASSPWGGAAGTEAFF. The CDR3 nucleotides are TGTGCCAGCAGCCCCTGGGGGGGGGCTGCAGGCACTGAAGCTTTCTTT.

The gene calls are TRBV15 and TRBJ1-3; D is unresolved. Trimming removed 3 bases from V and 4 bases from J, with 16 bases in between. Looked up from germline, CDR1 is LNHNV and CDR2 is YYDKDF (reference sequence). The CDR3 sequence is 16 residues long. The CDR3 DNA sequence: TGTGCCACCAGCAGGGGAGCGGGGAGCCAAGGAAACACCATATATTTT. Translated: CATSRGAGSQGNTIYF. The full variable domain, completed using reference TRBV15 and TRBJ1-3, is DAMVIQNPRYQVTQFGKPVTLSCSQTLNHNVMYWYQQKSSQAPKLLFHYYDKDFNNEADTPDNFQSRRPNTSFCFLDIRSPGLGDTAMYLCATSRGAGSQGNTIYFGEGSWLTVV.

The chain recombines TRBV2 with TRBJ2-7, with 9 bases aligning to TRBD1. There are 13 residues in the CDR3. In germline, CDR1 is SNHLY, CDR2 FYNNEI. Losses at the gene ends were 7 bases for V and 3 bases for J; bases not matched to a gene: 4. The CDR3 spells CASTPDRGYEQYF. In DNA form, the CDR3 reads TGTGCCAGCACCCCGGACAGGGGCTACGAGCAGTACTTC.

V and J are TRBV11-3 and TRBJ1-1; 9 bases agree with TRBD1. This CDR3 contains 14 residues. Germline values: CDR1 SGHNT, CDR2 YENEEA. The junction had 5 bases not matched to a gene; V was cut back by 4 bases and J by 5 bases. The CDR3 DNA reads TGTGCCAGCAGCTCGGGACAGGGTAAGACTGAAGCTTTCTTT. Translation gives CASSSGQGKTEAFF.

This chain uses TRBV19 with TRBJ1-1; the D is unclear. V lost 5 bases to trimming and J lost 5 bases, with 6 bases between them. Germline lookup yields CDR1 LNHDA and CDR2 SQIVND (reference sequence). This CDR3 is 11 amino acids long. For the CDR3, the DNA is TGTGCCAGTAGTTGGCGGACTGAAGCTTTCTTT. The encoded protein is CASSWRTEAFF.

J is TRBJ1-2 and V is TRBV28; 9 nucleotides match TRBD1. Losses at the gene ends were 4 bases for V and 7 bases for J; bases not matched to a gene: 7. This CDR3 is built from 14 residues. CDR1 and CDR2 from the germline V gene are MDHEN and SYDVKM. The CDR3 is CASSYPGQGSGYTF. The CDR3 nucleotides are TGTGCCAGCAGTTACCCAGGACAGGGGAGTGGCTACACCTTC.

The CDR3 reads CAIRTTGAEGGYTF. The DNA for the CDR3 is TGTGCCATTCGGACCACAGGGGCCGAAGGTGGCTACACCTTC. The chain combines TRBV10-3 with TRBJ1-2, with TRBD1 matching over 7 bases. The junction had 14 bases not matched to a gene; V was cut back by 9 bases and J by 7 bases. The CDR3 is 14 residues long. Germline-derived CDR1 and CDR2 are ENHRY and SYGVKD.

V is TRBV7-9 and J is TRBJ1-2; the match to TRBD1 covers 8 bases. This CDR3 has 17 residues. V lost 5 bases, J lost 7 bases, and 18 bases stayed unmatched. Germline assignment: CDR1 SEHNR and CDR2 FQNEAQ (reference sequence). CDR3 nucleotide sequence: TGTGCCAGCAGCCCCTGGGGTCAGGGGGCGAGAAAAGCTGGCTACACCTTC. Residues: CASSPWGQGARKAGYTF.

The chain combines TRBV7-2 with TRBJ2-3; weak D call: TRBD2 (6 bases). The germline V gene has CDR1 SGHTA and CDR2 FQGNSA. V shed 2 bases and J shed 14 bases, with 11 bases lying between them. CDR3 size: 11 residues. CDR3 bases: TGTGCCAGCAGCTTACGCTTAGCGGTGTATTTT. Amino acid sequence: CASSLRLAVYF.

The chain joins TRBV4-1 to TRBJ2-5, with D maybe TRBD2 (5 bases). There are 13 residues in the CDR3. V lost 0 bases and J lost 5, with 7 bases in between. CDR1 and CDR2 from the germline V gene are MGHRA and YSYEKL. CDR3: CASSQDWEETQYF. In nucleotides, the CDR3 is TGCGCCAGCAGCCAAGATTGGGAGGAGACCCAGTACTTC.

The chain uses TRBV7-2 and TRBJ2-7; 9 bases agree with TRBD2. This CDR3 spans 14 amino acids. V shed 6 bases and J 2 bases; nucleotides not matched to a gene: 5. The V gene's germline CDR1 is SGHTA and CDR2 FQGNSA. CDR3 DNA sequence: TGTGCCAGCAGTTCAGCGGGGGGCCCCTACGAGCAGTACTTC. Protein product: CASSSAGGPYEQYF.

V is TRBV27 and J is TRBJ1-2; TRBD1 is a possible D gene (5 bases). From germline, CDR1 is MNHEY and CDR2 SMNVEV (reference sequence). V lost 6 bases and J lost 0, with 11 bases in between. CDR3 length equals 14 residues. CDR3 in amino acids: CASSPQGSNYGYTF. As DNA, the CDR3 is TGTGCCAGCAGCCCCCAGGGATCTAACTATGGCTACACCTTC.

V gene TRBV9 combines with J gene TRBJ2-7; D may be TRBD1 (5 bases). The V gene's germline CDR1 is SGDLS and CDR2 YYNGEE. Trimming removed 5 bases at V and 0 bases at J, with 9 bases between. The CDR3 is made up of 13 amino acids. In nucleotides, the CDR3 is TGTGCCAGCAGTCAGGGTAACTCCTACGAGCAGTACTTC. The encoded protein is CASSQGNSYEQYF. The full variable domain, in which reference TRBV9 and TRBJ2-7 provide the parts outside the CDR3, is DSGVTQTPKHLITATGQRVTLRCSPRSGDLSVYWYQQSLDQGLQFLIQYYNGEERAKGNILERFSAQQFPDLHSELNLSSLELGDSALYFCASSQGNSYEQYFGPGTRLTVT.

Worth noting for this clone: No DNA is shown, since the ends of the CDR3 on it are uncertain; the CDR3 is the one TCRdb lists. V is TRBV28 and J is TRBJ2-7; the DNA was not compared with TRBD1, the D call given in the table. The CDR3 is 15 residues long, counting both termini. Germline assignment: CDR1 MDHEN and CDR2 SYDVKM. CDR3 amino acids: CASSDSWGSGTDENF.

In this sample, this clone turned up once. In nucleotides, the CDR3 is TGTGCCAGCAGCCACGCGATCACCCACACCGGGGAGCTGTTTTTT. This sequence encodes CASSHAITHTGELFF. The rearrangement uses TRBV14 and TRBJ2-2; D is uncertain. V was shortened by 3 bases and J by 3 bases, with 11 bases between the two germline ends. This CDR3 region has 15 residues. In germline, CDR1 is SGHDN, CDR2 FVKESK.

The V gene is TRBV7-3, the J gene TRBJ2-1, with 9 bases that match TRBD2. Trimming took 4 bases from V and 7 from J; bases not matched to a gene: 2. The CDR3 is made up of 13 amino acids. Germline V gives CDR1 SGHTA, CDR2 FQGTGA. CDR3 sequence reads: CASSSLAGNEQFF. In DNA, the CDR3 is TGTGCCAGCAGCTCCCTAGCGGGAAATGAGCAGTTCTTC.

This sequence joins TRBV27 and TRBJ2-7; D remains ambiguous. This CDR3 region has 15 residues. Trimming cost V 5 bases and J 2 bases, with 16 bases left between them. Germline values: CDR1 MNHEY, CDR2 SMNVEV (reference sequence). In DNA, the CDR3 is TGTGCCAGCAGTGGTTTTGGAGTCGAAACCTACGAGCAGTACTTC. Its protein product is CASSGFGVETYEQYF.

A single count supports this clone. This chain links TRBV7-2 with TRBJ2-7, with unresolved D. Germline V lookup: CDR1 SGHTA, CDR2 FQGNSA. This CDR3 comprises 14 residues. V shed 4 bases and J shed 4 bases, with 14 bases lying between them. CDR3: CASSSLGPLYEQYF. DNA of the CDR3: TGTGCCAGCAGCTCCCTAGGTCCTTTATACGAGCAGTACTTC.

This clone was counted once. The rearrangement uses TRBV18 and TRBJ2-2, with 11 positions matching TRBD2. Trimming took 3 bases from V and 0 from J; bases not matched to a gene: 3. Germline values: CDR1 KGHSH, CDR2 LQKENI. This CDR3 has 17 residues. The CDR3 coding sequence is TGTGCCAGCTCACCGCCGGGACTAGCGGCGAACACCGGGGAGCTGTTTTTT. Translated: CASSPPGLAANTGELFF.

This rearrangement joins TRBV28 to TRBJ2-7, with 8 bases identical to TRBD2. Unmatched junction bases numbered 20, after V lost 5 bases and J lost 2 bases. The germline CDR1 and CDR2 sequences are MDHEN and SYDVKM. This CDR3 is built from 19 residues. The CDR3 region has the DNA TGTGCCAGCAGTCCACCGGCGGGGGGCGCGCGGGGCCCTCCCTACGAGCAGTACTTC. Translated, it gives CASSPPAGGARGPPYEQYF.